A selection of T cell receptor beta chains follows, all from one sample in a study of cytomegalovirus exposure and HLA in healthy donors. Using immunoSEQ multiplex PCR, the repertoire was profiled, and TCRdb retains in-frame clones only, with some absent. The sample holds about 110,000 clones, over 60% seen once. Sequenced material: PBMCs. These receptor sequences come from a male donor in good health and CMV-seronegative. The CDR3 runs from the conserved cysteine through the conserved F or W. A D gene is named only where the DNA matches it firmly. Where a row states a size, it is once, few, many or the class of an expanded clone; other rows omit it.

d_gene	abundance	v_gene	j_gene	CDR3aa	CDR3nt
-	once	TRBV20-1	TRBJ1-3	CSARSGNTIYF	TGCAGTGCTCGTTCCGGAAACACCATATATTTT
TRBD1	-	TRBV19	TRBJ1-2	CASSLDRGHGYTF	TGTGCCAGTAGTCTGGACAGGGGACACGGCTACACCTTC
-	-	TRBV5-4	TRBJ1-1	CASSLFRGSTEAFF	TGTGCCAGCAGCTTGTTTAGGGGAAGCACTGAAGCTTTCTTT
TRBD1	-	TRBV6-1	TRBJ2-7	CASRLDRGGSYEQYF	TGTGCCAGCAGATTGGACAGGGGGGGTAGCTACGAGCAGTACTTC
TRBD2	-	TRBV5-4	TRBJ2-1	CASSLDRAGAYNEQFF	TGTGCCAGCAGCTTGGATCGAGCGGGAGCGTACAATGAGCAGTTCTTC
TRBD2	-	TRBV10-1	TRBJ2-7	CASSDRTSGTTTSSYEQYF	TGCGCCAGCAGTGACCGGACTAGCGGGACCACCACGAGCTCCTACGAGCAGTACTTC
TRBD1	-	TRBV7-2	TRBJ2-7	CASSLYQGETYEQYF	TGTGCCAGCAGCTTATATCAGGGGGAAACCTACGAGCAGTACTTC
TRBD2	once	TRBV5-1	TRBJ2-5	CASSLYTAGGQETQYF	TGCGCCAGCAGCTTGTATACAGCGGGAGGACAAGAGACCCAGTACTTC
-	-	TRBV9	TRBJ1-5	CASSVVYSDSSNQPQHF	TGTGCCAGCAGCGTAGTTTACTCGGACAGTTCCAATCAGCCCCAGCATTTT
-	-	TRBV28	TRBJ1-1	CASSLTNTEAFF	TGTGCCAGCAGTCTAACTAACACTGAAGCTTTCTTT
-	-	TRBV19	TRBJ1-4	CASSIGRGGSATNEKLFF	TGTGCCAGTAGTATTGGCAGGGGCGGTAGTGCAACTAATGAAAAACTGTTTTTT
-	few	TRBV27	TRBJ1-5	CASSLTGRAPGQPQHF	TGTGCCAGCAGTTTAACGGGCAGGGCCCCCGGTCAGCCCCAGCATTTT
TRBD2	-	TRBV13	TRBJ2-7	CASSLLSSGSYEQYF	TGTGCCAGCAGCTTATTGTCTAGCGGGAGCTACGAGCAGTACTTC
TRBD1	few	TRBV27	TRBJ2-3	CASSSGTGGTDTQYF	TGTGCCAGCAGTTCGGGGACAGGGGGGACAGATACGCAGTATTTT
TRBD2	-	TRBV11-1	TRBJ2-1	CASSLDIAGGHSNEQFF	TGTGCCAGCAGCTTAGATATAGCGGGAGGGCATAGCAATGAGCAGTTCTTC
TRBD2	-	TRBV7-9	TRBJ2-2	CASLAVGTSGRWNTGELFF	TGTGCCAGCTTGGCGGTGGGGACTAGCGGGAGGTGGAACACCGGGGAGCTGTTTTTT
TRBD1	-	TRBV19	TRBJ2-2	CASSIRGPSGELFF	TGTGCCAGTAGTATCAGGGGGCCGTCCGGGGAGCTGTTTTTT
-	-	TRBV4-1	TRBJ2-2	CASSQGPASSGTGELFF	TGCGCCAGCAGCCAAGGTCCGGCTAGCTCGGGCACCGGGGAGCTGTTTTTT
TRBD2	-	TRBV9	TRBJ2-3	CASSALAGGTDTQYF	TGTGCCAGCAGCGCTCTAGCGGGAGGCACAGATACGCAGTATTTT
TRBD1	-	TRBV6-8	TRBJ1-2	CARDGTGMSDHYGYTF	TGTGCCAGGGACGGGACAGGGATGTCGGATCACTATGGCTACACCTTC
TRBD1	-	TRBV6-5	TRBJ1-5	CASSTRQGRIQPQHF	TGTGCCAGCAGTACCAGACAGGGCCGGATTCAGCCCCAGCATTTT
-	once	TRBV27	TRBJ2-7	CASSLLGARSYEQYF	TGTGCCAGCAGTTTACTGGGGGCGCGATCCTACGAGCAGTACTTC
-	-	TRBV2	TRBJ1-6	CASSEGGSSYNSPLHF	TGTGCCAGCAGTGAGGGGGGGAGCTCCTATAATTCACCCCTCCACTTT
TRBD1	few	TRBV6-1	TRBJ2-7	CASSGRGQGRGEQYF	TGTGCCAGCAGTGGAAGAGGACAGGGTCGAGGCGAGCAGTACTTC
TRBD1	-	TRBV19	TRBJ1-5	CASSVGGRGWNQPQHF	TGTGCCAGTAGTGTGGGGGGCAGGGGGTGGAATCAGCCCCAGCATTTT
TRBD1	-	TRBV19	TRBJ2-7	CASSFGQGGAYEQYF	TGTGCCAGTAGTTTCGGACAGGGTGGGGCCTACGAGCAGTACTTC
-	once	TRBV2	TRBJ1-1	CASTREGVNTEAFF	TGTGCCAGCACGCGGGAGGGGGTTAACACTGAAGCTTTCTTT
TRBD1	once	TRBV7-6	TRBJ2-7	CASSAGQGVGYEQYF	TGTGCCAGCAGCGCAGGACAGGGGGTCGGCTACGAGCAGTACTTC
-	-	TRBV27	TRBJ2-7	CASSFGIGGYEQYF	TGTGCCAGCAGTTTCGGGATCGGGGGCTACGAGCAGTACTTC
-	-	TRBV5-1	TRBJ2-7	CASSLGGGYEQYF	TGCGCCAGCAGCTTGGGGGGAGGCTACGAGCAGTACTTC